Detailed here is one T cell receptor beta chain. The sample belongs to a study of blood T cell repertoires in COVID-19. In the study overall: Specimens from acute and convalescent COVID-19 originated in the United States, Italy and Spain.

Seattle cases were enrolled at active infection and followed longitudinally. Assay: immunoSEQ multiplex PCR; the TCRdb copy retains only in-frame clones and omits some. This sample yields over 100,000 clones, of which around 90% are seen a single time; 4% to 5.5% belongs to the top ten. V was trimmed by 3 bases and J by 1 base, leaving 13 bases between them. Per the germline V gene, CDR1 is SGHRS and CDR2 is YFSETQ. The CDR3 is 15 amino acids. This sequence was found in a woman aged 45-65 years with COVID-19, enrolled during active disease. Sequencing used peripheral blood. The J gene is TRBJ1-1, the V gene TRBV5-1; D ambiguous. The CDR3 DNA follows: TGCGCCAGCAGCTCGTCTAATAGCCCGAACACTGAAGCTTTCTTT. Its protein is CASSSSNSPNTEAFF.